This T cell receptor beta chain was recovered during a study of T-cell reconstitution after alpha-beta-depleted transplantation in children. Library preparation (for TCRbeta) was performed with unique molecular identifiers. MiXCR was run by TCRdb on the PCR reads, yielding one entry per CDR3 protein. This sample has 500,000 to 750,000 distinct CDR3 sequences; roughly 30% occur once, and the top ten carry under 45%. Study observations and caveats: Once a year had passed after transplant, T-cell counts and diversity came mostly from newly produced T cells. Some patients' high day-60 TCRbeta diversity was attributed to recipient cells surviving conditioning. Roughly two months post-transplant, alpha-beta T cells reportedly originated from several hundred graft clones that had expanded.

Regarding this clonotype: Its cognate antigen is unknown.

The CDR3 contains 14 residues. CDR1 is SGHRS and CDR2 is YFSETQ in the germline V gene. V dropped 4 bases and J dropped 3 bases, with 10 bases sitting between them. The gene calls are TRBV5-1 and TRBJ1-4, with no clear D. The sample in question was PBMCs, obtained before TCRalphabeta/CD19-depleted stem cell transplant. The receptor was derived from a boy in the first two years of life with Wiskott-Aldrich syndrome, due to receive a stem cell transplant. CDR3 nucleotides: TGCGCCAGCAGCAGAGGGATGTCTAATGAAAAACTGTTTTTT. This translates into CASSRGMSNEKLFF.